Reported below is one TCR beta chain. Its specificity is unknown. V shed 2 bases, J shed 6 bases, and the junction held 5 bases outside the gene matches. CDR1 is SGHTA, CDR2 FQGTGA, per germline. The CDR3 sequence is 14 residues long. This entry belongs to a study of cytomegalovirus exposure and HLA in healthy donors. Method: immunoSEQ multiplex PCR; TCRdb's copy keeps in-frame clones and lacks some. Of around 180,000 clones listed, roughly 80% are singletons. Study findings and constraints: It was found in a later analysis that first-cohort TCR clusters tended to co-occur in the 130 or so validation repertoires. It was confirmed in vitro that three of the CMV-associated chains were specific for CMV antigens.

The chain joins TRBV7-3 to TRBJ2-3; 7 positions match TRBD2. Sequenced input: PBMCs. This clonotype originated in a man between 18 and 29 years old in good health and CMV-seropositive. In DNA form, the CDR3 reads TGTGCCAGCAGCTTAGGTGCGGGAGATGATACGCAGTATTTT. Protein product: CASSLGAGDDTQYF.